This TCR beta chain is from a study of cytomegalovirus exposure and HLA in healthy donors. Study-wide points: Previously analyzed data showed that most TCR beta V segments were productive at a frequency of about 90% or about 30%. Presence/absence results assume similar sequencing depth per donor, which may not hold.

On this clone: As yet, its antigen is unknown.

The V end was cut by 4 bases, the J end by 5 bases, with 13 bases between. The V gene's germline CDR1 is SGDLS and CDR2 YYNGEE. The CDR3 consists of 14 residues. The PCR contained 60 Vbeta and 13 Jbeta primers. Measured with immunoSEQ multiplex PCR; TCRdb has only the in-frame clones, and not every one. Of about 99,000 clones listed, 65% to 80% were seen once; the top ten hold 10%. The V call is TRBV9, the J call TRBJ2-1, with unresolved D. The TCR sequence derives from a woman between 18 and 30 years old in good health and CMV-seropositive. Source material: PBMCs. CDR3 sequence reads: CASSFRHGHNEQFF. CDR3 coding DNA: TGTGCCAGCAGCTTCCGACATGGGCACAATGAGCAGTTCTTC.